Each of the 26 T cell receptor beta chains below was sequenced from the same sample in a study of blood T cell repertoires in COVID-19. Only in-frame clones appear in the TCRdb table, and some are missing; sequencing was by immunoSEQ multiplex PCR. The sample carries around 300,000 clones, around 90% recorded once. The sequenced sample was PBMCs or T cells enriched from blood (not recorded which). Every receptor here comes from a woman in her 40s who had recovered from COVID-19.

CDR3 bases: TGTGCCAGCAGCCAACAGGGGGCCCAAGAGACCCAGTACTTC. Translation gives CASSQQGAQETQYF. The genes are TRBV5-4 and TRBJ2-5; 9 nucleotides match TRBD1. After removal of 4 bases from V and 1 base from J, the junction contained 2 bases not matched to a gene. Germline loops: CDR1 SGHNT, CDR2 YYREEE (reference sequence). This CDR3 contains 14 residues.

V usage is TRBV10-1 and J usage is TRBJ2-3, with TRBD2 matching 9 bases. This CDR3 has 19 amino acids. Losses at the gene ends were 5 bases for V and 2 bases for J; bases not matched to a gene: 17. Germline CDR1 is WNHNN and CDR2 is SYGVQD (reference sequence). This chain's CDR3 is CASSMSKTRLADNTDTQYF. The CDR3 nucleotides read TGCGCCAGCAGTATGAGCAAGACCCGACTAGCGGACAACACAGATACGCAGTATTTT.

This clone has a single count. The V call is TRBV19, the J call TRBJ1-5, with 8 positions matching TRBD1. Germline V gene data show CDR1 as LNHDA and CDR2 as SQIVND (reference sequence). The CDR3 sequence is 13 residues long. The CDR3 bases are TGTGCTATAAGCAGGGGGCTTAACCAGCCCCAGCATTTT. Translating it yields CAISRGLNQPQHF.

This chain connects TRBV30 to TRBJ1-4; TRBD1 might be the D (6 bases). Germline CDR1 is GTSNPN and CDR2 is SVGIG (reference sequence). The V end was cut by 0 bases, the J end by 10 bases, with 15 bases between. There are 14 residues in the CDR3. DNA of the CDR3: TGTGCCTGGAGTGTACAGATACAGGGTGGAAAACTGTTTTTT. Translating gives CAWSVQIQGGKLFF.

The chain is built from TRBV5-1 and TRBJ2-2; TRBD1 might be the D (6 bases). The germline gives CDR1 SGHRS, CDR2 YFSETQ. Trimming removed 3 bases at V and 9 bases at J, with 15 bases between. CDR3 length: 14 residues. CDR3 region: CASSSLTTGWELFF. The DNA for the CDR3 is TGCGCCAGCAGCTCCCTAACGACAGGCTGGGAGCTGTTTTTT. The complete variable domain, with remaining parts taken from reference TRBV5-1 and TRBJ2-2, reads KAGVTQTPRYLIKTRGQQVTLSCSPISGHRSVSWYQQTPGQGLQFLFEYFSETQRNKGNFPGRFSGRQFSNSRSEMNVSTLELGDSALYLCASSSLTTGWELFFGEGSRLTVL.

The gene calls are TRBV7-2 and TRBJ2-1; TRBD2 aligns across 8 bases. The trim removed 6 bases at V and 7 bases at J, leaving 11 bases unmatched. Per germline, CDR1 SGHTA and CDR2 FQGNSA. The CDR3 is 15 residues long. CDR3 loop: CASSATARLANEQFF. For the CDR3, the DNA is TGTGCCAGCAGTGCAACCGCCAGACTAGCGAATGAGCAGTTCTTC.

The V gene is TRBV4-3, the J gene TRBJ2-1, with unresolved D. The length of the CDR3 is 13 residues. V lost 4 bases and J lost 4, with 8 bases in between. CDR1 and CDR2 (germline): LGHNA, YSLEER. The CDR3 DNA is TGCGCCAGCAGCCTGGGCTCATACAATGAGCAGTTCTTC. Translated, it gives CASSLGSYNEQFF.

The chain couples TRBV11-3 to TRBJ1-1; D gene ambiguous. V was cut by 1 base and J by 5 bases, with 8 bases left in between. This CDR3 is 13 amino acids long. The germline gives CDR1 SGHNT, CDR2 YENEEA. The CDR3 is CASSLGRQTEAFF. CDR3 bases: TGTGCCAGCAGCTTAGGGCGGCAGACTGAAGCTTTCTTT.

The rearrangement joins TRBV6-1 to TRBJ1-5, with 9 positions matching TRBD1. This CDR3 region has 16 residues. V lost 4 bases and J lost 0; bases outside the gene matches: 4. CDR1 is MNHNS, CDR2 SASEGT, per germline. Here the CDR3 reads CASSAGDRVSNQPQHF. CDR3 DNA sequence: TGTGCCAGCAGTGCCGGGGACAGGGTTAGCAATCAGCCCCAGCATTTT.

The rearrangement links TRBV6-1 to TRBJ1-3, with TRBD1 matching 7 bases. J was trimmed by 4 bases and V by 0 bases; bases with no gene match: 3. The germline gives CDR1 MNHNS, CDR2 SASEGT. The CDR3 spans 15 residues. The CDR3 is CASSEATGAGNTIYF. The CDR3 nucleotides are TGTGCCAGCAGTGAAGCTACAGGGGCCGGAAACACCATATATTTT.

The chain employs TRBV7-2 and TRBJ2-1; tentatively, D is TRBD2 (7 bases). This CDR3 comprises 17 residues. Germline V lookup: CDR1 SGHTA, CDR2 FQGNSA. V shed 6 bases and J shed 0 bases, with 18 bases lying between them. The CDR3 bases are TGTGCCAGCAGGGTGGGGGCTAGCGGAGTCTCCTACAATGAGCAGTTCTTC. Its translation: CASRVGASGVSYNEQFF. Using reference TRBV7-2 and TRBJ2-1 for the parts outside the CDR3, the full variable domain is GAGVSQSPSNKVTEKGKDVELRCDPISGHTALYWYRQSLGQGLEFLIYFQGNSAPDKSGLPSDRFSAERTGGSVSTLTIQRTQQEDSAVYLCASRVGASGVSYNEQFFGPGTRLTVL.

This chain connects TRBV18 to TRBJ2-1, with TRBD2 identical over 12 bases. With 3 bases clipped from V and 8 bases from J, the junction kept 17 bases outside the gene matches. Germline CDR1 KGHSH, CDR2 LQKENI. The CDR3 loop spans 19 amino acids. For the CDR3, the DNA is TGTGCCAGCTCACCTTCCCTAGCGGGAGGGCCGCCGGGTGGGGATGAGCAGTTCTTC. Encoded protein: CASSPSLAGGPPGGDEQFF.

The J gene is TRBJ1-3, the V gene TRBV7-8; 8 bases fit TRBD1. The CDR3 is made up of 18 amino acids. V shed 3 bases, J shed 0 bases, and the junction held 10 bases outside the gene matches. Germline V gives CDR1 SGHVS, CDR2 FQNEAQ. The CDR3 region has the DNA TGTGCCAGCAGCTTCAACTACGGACAGGGCCTCTCTGGAAACACCATATATTTT. Translation: CASSFNYGQGLSGNTIYF. Using reference TRBV7-8 and TRBJ1-3 for the parts outside the CDR3, the full variable domain is GAGVSQSPRYKVAKRGQDVALRCDPISGHVSLFWYQQALGQGPEFLTYFQNEAQLDKSGLPSDRFFAERPEGSVSTLKIQRTQQEDSAVYLCASSFNYGQGLSGNTIYFGEGSWLTVV.

The genes are TRBV3-1 (or the pseudogene TRBV3-2) and TRBJ1-4, with D possibly matching TRBD1 (5 bases). V gave up 4 bases and J gave up 8 bases, with 14 bases separating them. The V gene's germline CDR1 is LGHDT and CDR2 YNNKEL (reference sequence). CDR3 length: 14 residues. CDR3 DNA sequence: TGTGCCAGCAGCCTTCCCGGGGGTATCGAAAAACTGTTTTTT. Residues: CASSLPGGIEKLFF.

The chain has TRBV29-1 and TRBJ1-5, with no clear D. The CDR3 runs to 14 residues. CDR1 and CDR2 (germline): SQVTM, ANQGSEA. The V end lost 4 bases, the J end lost 3 bases, and 13 bases lay between the germline ends. The CDR3 loop is CSVVIGGLNQPQHF. DNA of the CDR3: TGCAGCGTTGTAATCGGCGGACTCAATCAGCCCCAGCATTTT.

This clone occurred once. The chain recombines TRBV4-3 with TRBJ2-2; 8 bases match TRBD2. The V gene end was trimmed by 0 bases and the J gene end by 5 bases; junction bases not matched to a gene: 8. The CDR3 runs to 17 residues. Looked up from germline, CDR1 is LGHNA and CDR2 is YSLEER. This chain's CDR3 is CASSQDILAERTGELFF. CDR3 in DNA: TGCGCCAGCAGCCAAGATATACTAGCGGAGAGGACCGGGGAGCTGTTTTTT.

The chain recombines TRBV5-4 with TRBJ1-2; 7 bases are shared with TRBD1. Trimming removed 4 bases from V and 3 bases from J; junction bases left unmatched: 6. Germline assignment: CDR1 SGHNT and CDR2 YYREEE (reference sequence). The CDR3 loop spans 14 amino acids. The CDR3 region has the DNA TGTGCCAGCAGCGCGGGACAGAATTACTATGGCTACACCTTC. It is translated as CASSAGQNYYGYTF.

This chain links TRBV6-1 with TRBJ1-1; tentative D call: TRBD1 (5 bases). V lost 3 bases and J lost 12, with 14 bases in between. The CDR3 contains 12 residues. From germline, CDR1 is MNHNS and CDR2 SASEGT. CDR3 protein: CASSEYGGGTFF. The CDR3 DNA sequence: TGTGCCAGCAGTGAGTACGGGGGGGGAACTTTCTTT.

The CDR3 sequence is CASSLVGAATNEKLFF. CDR3 in DNA: TGTGCCAGCAGCTTAGTGGGGGCGGCAACTAATGAAAAACTGTTTTTT. The J gene is TRBJ1-4, the V gene TRBV7-2; possible D gene TRBD1, 6 bases. Trimming took 1 base from V and 0 from J, leaving 9 bases between them. CDR1 is SGHTA, CDR2 FQGNSA, per germline. The CDR3 totals 16 residues.

This chain uses TRBV4-1 with TRBJ2-1; maybe TRBD2 (5 bases). The germline V gene has CDR1 MGHRA and CDR2 YSYEKL. Trimming took 4 bases from V and 5 from J, leaving 15 bases between them. This CDR3 contains 15 residues. The CDR3 reads CASSRRAQGNNEQFF. In DNA form, the CDR3 reads TGCGCCAGCAGCCGGCGGGCCCAAGGAAACAATGAGCAGTTCTTC.

This chain links TRBV12-3 or TRBV12-4 with TRBJ1-1, with TRBD1 identical over 8 bases. CDR3 length: 12 amino acids. The V and J ends lost 6 bases and 6 bases, in that order; junction bases with no gene match: 3. The CDR3 loop reads CASRPTGAEAFF. CDR3 nucleotides: TGTGCCAGCAGACCGACAGGGGCTGAAGCTTTCTTT.

This rearrangement joins TRBV4-3 to TRBJ1-1; 7 bases line up with TRBD1. Germline trimming cut 0 bases from V and 2 bases from J; bases unmatched to any gene: 9. Germline loops: CDR1 LGHNA, CDR2 YSLEER. This CDR3 spans 17 amino acids. CDR3 sequence: CASSQDGVEGANTEAFF. Written as DNA, the CDR3 is TGCGCCAGCAGCCAAGATGGGGTGGAGGGGGCCAACACTGAAGCTTTCTTT.

The chain combines TRBV10-1 with TRBJ1-2; tentative D call: TRBD1 (5 bases). V was cut by 11 bases and J by 3 bases, with 19 bases left in between. Germline V gene lookup returns CDR1 WNHNN and CDR2 SYGVQD (reference sequence). The CDR3 is made up of 14 amino acids. Here the CDR3 reads CAGLPTDTDYGYTF. CDR3 in DNA: TGCGCCGGACTACCCACGGACACTGACTATGGCTACACCTTC.

V usage is TRBV30 and J usage is TRBJ2-7; D ambiguous. V shed 3 bases and J shed 4 bases, with 7 bases lying between them. This CDR3 has 11 residues. Looked up from germline, CDR1 is GTSNPN and CDR2 is SVGIG (reference sequence). CDR3 bases: TGTGCCTGGAGGATCAGTTACGAGCAGTACTTC. Protein sequence: CAWRISYEQYF.

The V gene is TRBV6-6, the J gene TRBJ1-1; no clear D. Germline V gene data show CDR1 as MNHNY and CDR2 as SVGAGI (reference sequence). V shed 4 bases and J shed 4 bases, with 10 bases lying between them. The CDR3 is made up of 13 amino acids. CDR3 residues: CASSSQEGTEAFF. The CDR3 nucleotides are TGTGCCAGCAGTTCGCAGGAGGGCACTGAAGCTTTCTTT.

The chain combines TRBV25-1 with TRBJ2-1; 12 bases are a match to TRBD2. CDR1 is MGHDK, CDR2 SYGVNS, per germline. V was clipped by 1 base and J by 7 bases; unmatched bases: 8. The length of the CDR3 is 17 residues. As DNA, the CDR3 is TGTGCCAGCAGTGAATTGCCCCTAGCGGGGGGGCCGAATGAGCAGTTCTTC. Amino acid sequence: CASSELPLAGGPNEQFF.